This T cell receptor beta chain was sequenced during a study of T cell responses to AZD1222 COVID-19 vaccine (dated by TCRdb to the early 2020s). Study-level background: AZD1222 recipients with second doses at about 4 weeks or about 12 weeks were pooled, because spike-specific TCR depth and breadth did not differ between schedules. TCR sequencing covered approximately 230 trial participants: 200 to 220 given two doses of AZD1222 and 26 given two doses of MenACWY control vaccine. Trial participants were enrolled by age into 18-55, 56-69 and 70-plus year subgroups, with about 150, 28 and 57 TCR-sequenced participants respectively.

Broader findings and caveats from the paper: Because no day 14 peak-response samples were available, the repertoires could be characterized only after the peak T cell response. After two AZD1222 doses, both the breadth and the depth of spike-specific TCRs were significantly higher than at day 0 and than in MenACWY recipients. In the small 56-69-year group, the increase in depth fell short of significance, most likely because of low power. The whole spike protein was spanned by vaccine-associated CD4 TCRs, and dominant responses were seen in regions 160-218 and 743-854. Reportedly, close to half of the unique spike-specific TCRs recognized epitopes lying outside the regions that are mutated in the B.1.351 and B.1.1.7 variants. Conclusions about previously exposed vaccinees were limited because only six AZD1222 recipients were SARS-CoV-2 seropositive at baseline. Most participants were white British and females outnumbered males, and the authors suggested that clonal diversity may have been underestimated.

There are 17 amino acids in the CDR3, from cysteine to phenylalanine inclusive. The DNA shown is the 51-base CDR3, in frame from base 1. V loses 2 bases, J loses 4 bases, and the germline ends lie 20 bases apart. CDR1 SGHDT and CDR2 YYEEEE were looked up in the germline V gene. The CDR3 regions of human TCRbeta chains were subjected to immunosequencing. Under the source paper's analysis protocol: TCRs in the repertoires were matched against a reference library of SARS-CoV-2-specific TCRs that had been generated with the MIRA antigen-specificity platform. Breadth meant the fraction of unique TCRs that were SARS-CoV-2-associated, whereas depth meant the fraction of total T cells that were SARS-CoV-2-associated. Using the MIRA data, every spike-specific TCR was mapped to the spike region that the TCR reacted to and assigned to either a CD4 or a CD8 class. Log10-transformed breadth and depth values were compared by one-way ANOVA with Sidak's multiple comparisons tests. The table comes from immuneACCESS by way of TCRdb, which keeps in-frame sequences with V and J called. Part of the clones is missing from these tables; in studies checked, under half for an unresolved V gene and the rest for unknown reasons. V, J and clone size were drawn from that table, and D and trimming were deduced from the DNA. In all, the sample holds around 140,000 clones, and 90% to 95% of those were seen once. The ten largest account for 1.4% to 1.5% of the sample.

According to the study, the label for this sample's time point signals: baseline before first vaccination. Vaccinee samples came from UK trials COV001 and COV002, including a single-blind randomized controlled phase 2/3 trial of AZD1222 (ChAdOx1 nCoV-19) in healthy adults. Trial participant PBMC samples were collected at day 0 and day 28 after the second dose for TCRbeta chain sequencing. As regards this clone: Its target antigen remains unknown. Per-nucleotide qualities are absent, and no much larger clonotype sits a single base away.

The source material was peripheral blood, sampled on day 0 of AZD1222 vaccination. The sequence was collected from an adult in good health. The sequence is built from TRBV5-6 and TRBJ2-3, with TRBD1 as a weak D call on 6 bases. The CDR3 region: CASSFEFLGAGADTQYF. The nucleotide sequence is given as TGTGCCAGCAGCTTCGAGTTCCTGGGGGCAGGGGCAGATACGCAGTATTTT. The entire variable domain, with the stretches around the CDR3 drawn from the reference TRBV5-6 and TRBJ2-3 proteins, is DAGVTQSPTHLIKTRGQQVTLRCSPKSGHDTVSWYQQALGQGPQFIFQYYEEEERQRGNFPDRFSGHQFPNYSSELNVNALLLGDSALYLCASSFEFLGAGADTQYFGPGTRLTVL.